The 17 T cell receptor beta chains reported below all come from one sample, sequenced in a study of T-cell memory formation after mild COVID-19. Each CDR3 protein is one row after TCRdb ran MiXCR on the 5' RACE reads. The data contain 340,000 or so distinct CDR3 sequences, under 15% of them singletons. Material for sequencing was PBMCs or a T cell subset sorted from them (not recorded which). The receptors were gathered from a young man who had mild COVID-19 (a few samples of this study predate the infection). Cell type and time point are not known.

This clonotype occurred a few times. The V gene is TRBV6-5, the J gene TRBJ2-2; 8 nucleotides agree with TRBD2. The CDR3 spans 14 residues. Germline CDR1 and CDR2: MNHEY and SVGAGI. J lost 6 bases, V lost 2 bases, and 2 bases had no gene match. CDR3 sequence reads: CASSYNGGAGELFF. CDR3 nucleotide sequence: TGTGCCAGCAGTTACAACGGGGGGGCCGGGGAGCTGTTTTTT.

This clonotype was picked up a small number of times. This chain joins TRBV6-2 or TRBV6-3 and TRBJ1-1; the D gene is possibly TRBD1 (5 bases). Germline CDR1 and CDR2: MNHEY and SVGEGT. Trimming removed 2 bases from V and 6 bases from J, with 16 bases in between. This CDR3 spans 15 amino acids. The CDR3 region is CASSYSRYRGPEAFF. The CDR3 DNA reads TGTGCCAGCAGTTACAGTCGGTATCGGGGACCTGAAGCTTTCTTT.

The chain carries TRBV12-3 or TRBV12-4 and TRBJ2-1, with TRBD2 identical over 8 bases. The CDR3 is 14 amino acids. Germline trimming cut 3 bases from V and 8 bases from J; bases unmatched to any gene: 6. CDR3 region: CASSFGGGPDEQFF. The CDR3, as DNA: TGTGCCAGCAGTTTCGGGGGGGGGCCTGATGAGCAGTTCTTC.

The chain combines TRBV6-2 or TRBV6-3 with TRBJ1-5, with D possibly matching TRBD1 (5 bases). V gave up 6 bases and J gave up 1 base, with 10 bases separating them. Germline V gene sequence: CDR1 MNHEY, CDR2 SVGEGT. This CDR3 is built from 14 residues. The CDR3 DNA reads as TGTGCCAGCAGGGAAAGACAGAGCAATCAGCCCCAGCATTTT. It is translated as CASRERQSNQPQHF.

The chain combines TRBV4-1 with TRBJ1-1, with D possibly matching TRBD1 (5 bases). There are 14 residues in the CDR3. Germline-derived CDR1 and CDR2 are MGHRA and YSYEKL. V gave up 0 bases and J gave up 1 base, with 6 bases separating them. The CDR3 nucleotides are TGCGCCAGCAGCCAAGATGGGGGGAACACTGAAGCTTTCTTT. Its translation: CASSQDGGNTEAFF.

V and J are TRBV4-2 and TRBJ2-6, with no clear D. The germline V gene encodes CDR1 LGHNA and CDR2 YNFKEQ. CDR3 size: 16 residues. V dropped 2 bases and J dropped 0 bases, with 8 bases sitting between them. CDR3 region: CASSQQENSGANVLTF. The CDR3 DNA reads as TGTGCCAGCAGCCAACAGGAGAACTCTGGGGCCAACGTCCTGACTTTC.

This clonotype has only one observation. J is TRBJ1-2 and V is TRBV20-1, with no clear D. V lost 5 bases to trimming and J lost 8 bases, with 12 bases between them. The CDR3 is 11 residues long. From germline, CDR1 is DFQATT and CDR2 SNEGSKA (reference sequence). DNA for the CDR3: TGCAGTGCTGGAACCTTCTACGGCTACACCTTC. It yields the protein CSAGTFYGYTF.

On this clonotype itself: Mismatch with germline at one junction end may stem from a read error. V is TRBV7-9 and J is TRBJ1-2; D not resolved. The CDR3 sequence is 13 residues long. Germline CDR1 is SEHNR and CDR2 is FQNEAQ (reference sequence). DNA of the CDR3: TGTGCCAGCACCTTAACCGAAAGTTATGGCTACACCTTC. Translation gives CASTLTESYGYTF.

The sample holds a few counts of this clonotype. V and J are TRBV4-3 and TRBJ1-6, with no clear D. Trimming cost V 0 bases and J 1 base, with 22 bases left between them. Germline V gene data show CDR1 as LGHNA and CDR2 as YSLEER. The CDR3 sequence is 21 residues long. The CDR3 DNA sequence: TGCGCCAGCAGCCAAGATGATAGTCCTCTACAAATGAGTTCCTATAATTCACCCCTCCACTTT. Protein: CASSQDDSPLQMSSYNSPLHF.

The CDR3 region is CASSQEHRTSNEKLFF. The CDR3 nucleotides are TGCGCCAGCAGCCAAGAGCACAGGACGTCTAATGAAAAACTGTTTTTT. The chain carries TRBV4-3 and TRBJ1-4; D might be TRBD1 (5 bases). Trimming stripped 0 bases from V and 3 bases from J, with 11 bases between. CDR1 and CDR2 (germline): LGHNA, YSLEER. CDR3 size: 16 residues.

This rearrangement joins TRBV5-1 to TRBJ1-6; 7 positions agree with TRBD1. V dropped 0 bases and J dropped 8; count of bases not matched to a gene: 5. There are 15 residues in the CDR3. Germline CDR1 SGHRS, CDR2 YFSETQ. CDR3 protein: CASSLDRGSDSPLHF. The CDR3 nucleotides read TGCGCCAGCAGCTTGGACAGGGGTAGTGATTCACCCCTCCACTTT.

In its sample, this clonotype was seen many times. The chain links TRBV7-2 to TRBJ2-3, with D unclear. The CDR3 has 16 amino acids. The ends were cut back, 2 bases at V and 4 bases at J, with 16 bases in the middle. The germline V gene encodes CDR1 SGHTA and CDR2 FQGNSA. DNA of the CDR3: TGTGCCAGCAGCTTAAACAGTCAAGGTATCGCAGATACGCAGTATTTT. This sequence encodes CASSLNSQGIADTQYF.

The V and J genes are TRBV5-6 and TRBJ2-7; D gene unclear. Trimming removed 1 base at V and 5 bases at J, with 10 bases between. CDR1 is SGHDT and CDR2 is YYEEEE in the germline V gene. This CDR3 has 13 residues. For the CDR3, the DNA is TGTGCCAGCAGCTTGAGGGTCCTCCACGAGCAGTACTTC. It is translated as CASSLRVLHEQYF.

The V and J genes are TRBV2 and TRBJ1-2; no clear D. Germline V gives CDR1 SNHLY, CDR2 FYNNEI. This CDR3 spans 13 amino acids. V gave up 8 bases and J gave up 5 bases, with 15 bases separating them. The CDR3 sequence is CASVGSGPYGYTF. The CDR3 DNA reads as TGTGCCAGCGTGGGGTCAGGCCCTTATGGCTACACCTTC.

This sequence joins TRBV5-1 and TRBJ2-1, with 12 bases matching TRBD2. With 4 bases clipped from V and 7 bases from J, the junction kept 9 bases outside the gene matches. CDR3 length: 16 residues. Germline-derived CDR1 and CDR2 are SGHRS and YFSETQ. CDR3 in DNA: TGCGCCAGCAGCCTAAGGACTAGCGGGGACGGAAATGAGCAGTTCTTC. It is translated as CASSLRTSGDGNEQFF. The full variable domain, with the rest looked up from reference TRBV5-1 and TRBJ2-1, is KAGVTQTPRYLIKTRGQQVTLSCSPISGHRSVSWYQQTPGQGLQFLFEYFSETQRNKGNFPGRFSGRQFSNSRSEMNVSTLELGDSALYLCASSLRTSGDGNEQFFGPGTRLTVL.

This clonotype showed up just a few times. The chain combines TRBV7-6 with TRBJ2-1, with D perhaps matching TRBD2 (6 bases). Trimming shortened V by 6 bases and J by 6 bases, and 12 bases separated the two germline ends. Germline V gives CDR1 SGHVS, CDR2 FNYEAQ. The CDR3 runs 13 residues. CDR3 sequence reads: CASRASASNEQFF. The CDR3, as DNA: TGTGCCAGCAGAGCTAGCGCATCCAATGAGCAGTTCTTC.

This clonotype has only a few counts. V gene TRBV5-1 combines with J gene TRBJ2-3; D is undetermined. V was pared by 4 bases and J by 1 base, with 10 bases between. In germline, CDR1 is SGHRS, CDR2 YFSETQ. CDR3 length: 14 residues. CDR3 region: CASSHIDRTDTQYF. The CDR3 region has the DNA TGCGCCAGCAGCCACATAGATCGCACAGATACGCAGTATTTT.